This record looks at one T cell receptor beta chain sequence and its context. An amount of RNA that ranged from roughly 0.5 to 1 ug was reverse transcribed with random hexamers. TCRdb re-analysed the immunoSEQ multiplex PCR reads in MiXCR, keeping a single row per CDR3 protein. The sample records about 130,000 distinct CDR3 sequences, 90% to 95% being singletons. These data are taken from a study of CD8 T cells in Susac syndrome. Peripheral blood CD8+ and CD4+ T cells were profiled by TCR beta sequencing. Germline CDR1 and CDR2: MGHRA and YSYEKL. This CDR3 spans 13 amino acids. J was trimmed by 7 bases and V by 3 bases; bases with no gene match: 5.

The sequence was obtained from a human donor with multiple sclerosis. The V call is TRBV4-1, the J call TRBJ1-1, with 7 bases matching TRBD1. Sequencing was performed on CD8+ T cells from PBMCs. In nucleotides, the CDR3 is TGCGCCAGCAGCCATTCCGGGACAGTTGAAGCTTTCTTT. Its translation is CASSHSGTVEAFF.